These T cell receptor beta chains were read from a single sample in a study of T cell responses to AZD1222 COVID-19 vaccine. TCRdb's copy holds only in-frame clones and misses some; the assay was immunoSEQ multiplex PCR. The sample has 160,000 or so clones, around 89% seen once. This sample comprised peripheral blood, obtained 28 days after the second AZD1222 dose. The receptors were sampled from an adult who received the AZD1222 COVID-19 vaccine. Both conserved end residues are part of each CDR3. A D gene is named only where the DNA matches it firmly. Rows give clone size only sometimes, using once, few, many, or a class for an expanded clone.

TRBV18	TRBJ1-1	.	.	TGTGCCAGCTCACCGGGCCCCATGGGTCCGAACACTGAAGCTTTCTTT	CASSPGPMGPNTEAFF
TRBV4-3	TRBJ1-2	.	.	TGCGCCAGCAGCCAACAGTGGGGAAACTATGGCTACACCTTC	CASSQQWGNYGYTF
TRBV4-3	TRBJ1-1	.	.	TGCGCCAGCAATACCGTGGGGGAAAACACTGAAGCTTTCTTT	CASNTVGENTEAFF
TRBV29-1	TRBJ1-2	.	.	TGCAGCGTTGAAAGTCAGGGTGACACCTTC	CSVESQGDTF
TRBV6-2/TRBV6-3	TRBJ1-5	.	TRBD1	TGTGCCAGCAGTTATTGGGGGACAGAGCTCAATCAGCCCCAGCATTTT	CASSYWGTELNQPQHF
TRBV6-2/TRBV6-3	TRBJ2-3	.	.	TGTGCCAGCAGCCTACTGGAGACAATCACAGATACGCAGTATTTT	CASSLLETITDTQYF
TRBV2	TRBJ1-4	few	TRBD1	TGTGCCAGCAGTGAGGACAGGGGTTGGATTGAAAAACTGTTTTTT	CASSEDRGWIEKLFF
TRBV2	TRBJ2-1	.	.	TGTGCCAGCAACCTAGCGAGCTCCTACAATGAGCAGTTCTTC	CASNLASSYNEQFF
TRBV30	TRBJ1-2	.	TRBD1	TGTGCCCAGGGACAGAGGAATGGCTACACCTTC	CAQGQRNGYTF
TRBV7-8	TRBJ1-2	.	.	TGTGCCAGCAGCCCCCTGGGCGGGGAGGGCTACACCTTC	CASSPLGGEGYTF
TRBV7-6	TRBJ2-6	.	.	TGTGCCAGCAGACCCGACAGCAGGTCTGGGGCCAACGTCCTGACTTTC	CASRPDSRSGANVLTF
TRBV10-2	TRBJ1-6	.	TRBD1	TGCGCCAGCAGTGAATCCTCTCCCAGAAGGACAGGGGGTTCACCCCTCCACTTT	CASSESSPRRTGGSPLHF
TRBV12-3/TRBV12-4	TRBJ1-5	.	.	TGTGCCAGCAGACAGGGAAATCAGCCCCAGCATTTT	CASRQGNQPQHF
TRBV4-3	TRBJ1-1	once	.	TGCGCCAGCAGCCAAGTTCGACCAGTCTTCGGGTTTGGCGGGACTGAAGCTTTCTTT	CASSQVRPVFGFGGTEAFF
TRBV9	TRBJ1-1	.	.	TGTGCCAGCAGTGACGGACAGCCGGGGACGGCTTTCTTT	CASSDGQPGTAFF
TRBV27	TRBJ1-6	many	.	TGTGCCAGCAGTTTAGCAGGGGAAGTTTCACCCCTCCACTTT	CASSLAGEVSPLHF
TRBV6-5	TRBJ1-4	once	TRBD1	TGTGCCAGCAGACAAGGGACCCTCAGGGGGAAACTGTTTTTT	CASRQGTLRGKLFF
TRBV24-1	TRBJ2-5	.	.	TGTGCCACCAGTGATGCATCAAGTCAGGGGTACGAGACCCAGTACTTC	CATSDASSQGYETQYF
TRBV9	TRBJ2-2	.	.	TGTGCCAGCAGCCTCACTTACGACGGGGAGCTGTTTTTT	CASSLTYDGELFF
TRBV18	TRBJ1-2	.	TRBD1	TGTGCCAGCTCACCGACGCCGGACAGGAGTCACTATGGCTACACCTTC	CASSPTPDRSHYGYTF
TRBV18	TRBJ1-2	many	.	TGTGCCAGCTCACCCGGGACATTTGACTATGGCTACACCTTC	CASSPGTFDYGYTF
TRBV19	TRBJ1-1	.	.	TGTGCCAGTAATAATGGACCACCCAGTGAAGCTTTCTTT	CASNNGPPSEAFF
TRBV18	TRBJ1-4	.	.	TGTGCCAGCTCAGCCTCAAGGAGTAATGAAAAACTGTTTTTT	CASSASRSNEKLFF
TRBV24-1	TRBJ2-3	.	.	TGTGCCACCGGGGGGGCTAGCACAGATACGCAGTATTTT	CATGGASTDTQYF
TRBV16	TRBJ1-1	.	.	TGTGCCAGCAGCCAAACGGGACGGGGGACTGAAGCTTTCTTT	CASSQTGRGTEAFF
TRBV7-2	TRBJ2-2	.	.	TGTGCCAGCAGCTTTGGGGGTTCGAACACCGGGGAGCTGTTTTTT	CASSFGGSNTGELFF
TRBV4-3	TRBJ2-1	.	.	TGCGCCAGCAGCCTCACACCGGGACGCCTTTACGATGAGCAGTTCTTC	CASSLTPGRLYDEQFF
TRBV19	TRBJ2-6	.	TRBD1	TGTGCCAGTCGACAGGGGGCCGGGGCCAACGTCCTGACTTTC	CASRQGAGANVLTF
TRBV6-6	TRBJ1-1	medium-sized	.	TGTGCCAGCAGTTACGGGGGATCGGATAGCGACACTGAAGCTTTCTTT	CASSYGGSDSDTEAFF
TRBV27	TRBJ1-1	once	.	TGTGCCAGCAGTTTTTCAGACGGACGATCGAACACTGAAGCTTTCTTT	CASSFSDGRSNTEAFF
TRBV5-1	TRBJ1-1	.	.	TGCGCCAGCAGCGTAGGACTTAGGGACGATAACACTGAAGCTTTCTTT	CASSVGLRDDNTEAFF
TRBV30	TRBJ2-3	.	.	TGTGCCTGGAGTGTATGGACTTCCACAGATACGCAGTATTTT	CAWSVWTSTDTQYF
TRBV6-5	TRBJ2-3	.	.	TGTGCCAGCAGTTACTCCGGGGGTTGGGATACGCAGTATTTT	CASSYSGGWDTQYF
TRBV5-1	TRBJ1-2	.	.	TGCGCCAGCAGCCCTGAGGGTCCACCAGCCAACTATGGCTACACCTTC	CASSPEGPPANYGYTF
TRBV27	TRBJ1-1	.	.	TGTGCCAGCAGCTCGGGTCTGATGACTGAAGCTTTCTTT	CASSSGLMTEAFF
TRBV10-2	TRBJ2-2	.	.	TGCGCCAGCAGCCAGGGTTCCGGGGAGCTGTTTTTT	CASSQGSGELFF
TRBV6-1	TRBJ2-7	medium-sized	.	TGTGCCAGCAGTGAAGAGCAGGACACCGACGGGTACGAGCAGTACTTC	CASSEEQDTDGYEQYF
TRBV29-1	TRBJ1-2	.	TRBD1	TGCAGCGTTGTTTTAGGGGACAGTCCCCATGGCTACACCTTC	CSVVLGDSPHGYTF
TRBV9	TRBJ1-1	.	.	TGTGCCAGCAGACAGCTCAACACTGAAGCTTTCTTT	CASRQLNTEAFF
TRBV7-2	TRBJ2-1	.	.	TGTGCCAGCATATTTGGAGCCCAATACAATGAGCAGTTCTTC	CASIFGAQYNEQFF
TRBV28	TRBJ1-2	.	TRBD1	TGTGCCAGCAGTTTATTGACAGGGCCCGACTATGGCTACACCTTC	CASSLLTGPDYGYTF
TRBV10-1	TRBJ2-1	.	TRBD2	TGCGCCAGCATGAGGAGCGGGGCTGACTACAATGAGCAGTTCTTC	CASMRSGADYNEQFF
TRBV5-8	TRBJ1-2	.	TRBD1	TGTGCCAGCAGCTTGGGGCAGGGGGTAGGTGGCTACACCTTC	CASSLGQGVGGYTF
TRBV7-2	TRBJ1-2	.	.	TGTGCCAGCAGCTTAGACAGGGTCCAGGGCTACACCTTC	CASSLDRVQGYTF
TRBV3-1/TRBV3-2	TRBJ2-3	.	TRBD2	TGTGCCAGCAGCTCGACTAGCGGGGGAGATACGCAGTATTTT	CASSSTSGGDTQYF
TRBV4-1	TRBJ2-1	.	TRBD1	TGCGCCAGCAGCCGGACAGGGTTCTCGTACAATGAGCAGTTCTTC	CASSRTGFSYNEQFF
TRBV2	TRBJ2-1	.	.	TGTGCCAGCATGAATACAGGCTACGACAATGAGCAGTTCTTC	CASMNTGYDNEQFF
TRBV5-6	TRBJ2-3	.	.	TGTGCCAGCAGCGCGACGTACAGGGATACGCAGTATTTT	CASSATYRDTQYF
TRBV7-2	TRBJ2-1	.	TRBD2	TGTGCCAGCAGCTTAGCGGTGCCGGGGAGGGGAAATGAGCAGTTCTTC	CASSLAVPGRGNEQFF
TRBV7-9	TRBJ1-4	.	TRBD1	TGTGCCAGCAGCACCAGACAGGGCCCGGAAAAACTGTTTTTT	CASSTRQGPEKLFF
TRBV6-2/TRBV6-3	TRBJ1-2	.	.	TGTGCCAGCAGTAAGAACAGGGAAAACTATGGCTACACCTTC	CASSKNRENYGYTF
TRBV18	TRBJ1-1	.	.	TGTGCCAGCTCACCGGAGGGCAGCGTGAACACTGAAGCTTTCTTT	CASSPEGSVNTEAFF